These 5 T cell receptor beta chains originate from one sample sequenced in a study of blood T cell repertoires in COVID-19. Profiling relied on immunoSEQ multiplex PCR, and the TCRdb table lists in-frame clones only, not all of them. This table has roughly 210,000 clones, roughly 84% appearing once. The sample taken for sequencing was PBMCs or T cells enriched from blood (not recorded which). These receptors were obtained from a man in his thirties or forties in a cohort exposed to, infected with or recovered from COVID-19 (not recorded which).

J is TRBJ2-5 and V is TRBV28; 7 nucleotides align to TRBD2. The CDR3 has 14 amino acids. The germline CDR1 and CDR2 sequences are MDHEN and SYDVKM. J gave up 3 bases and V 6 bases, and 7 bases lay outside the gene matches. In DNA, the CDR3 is TGTGCCAGCAGGGTGGGCGGGAGCAAAGAGACCCAGTACTTC. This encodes CASRVGGSKETQYF.

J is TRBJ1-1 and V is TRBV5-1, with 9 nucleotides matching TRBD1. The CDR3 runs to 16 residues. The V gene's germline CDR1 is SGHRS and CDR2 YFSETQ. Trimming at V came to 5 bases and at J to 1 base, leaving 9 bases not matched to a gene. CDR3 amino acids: CASRQTGGSANTEAFF. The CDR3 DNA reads TGCGCCAGCAGACAGACAGGGGGTTCGGCGAACACTGAAGCTTTCTTT.

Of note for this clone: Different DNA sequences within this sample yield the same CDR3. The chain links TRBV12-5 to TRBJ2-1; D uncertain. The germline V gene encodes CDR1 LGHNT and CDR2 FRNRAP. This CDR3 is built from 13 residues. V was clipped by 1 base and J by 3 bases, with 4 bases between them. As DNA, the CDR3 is TGTGCTAGTGGTTTGGGAGGCTACAATGAGCAGTTCTTC. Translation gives CASGLGGYNEQFF.

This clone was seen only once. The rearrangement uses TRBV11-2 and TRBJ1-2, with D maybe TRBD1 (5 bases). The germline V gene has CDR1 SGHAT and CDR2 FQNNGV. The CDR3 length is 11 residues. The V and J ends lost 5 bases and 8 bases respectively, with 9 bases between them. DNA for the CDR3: TGTGCCAGCAGCCAGGGCTCGGGCTACACCTTC. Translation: CASSQGSGYTF.

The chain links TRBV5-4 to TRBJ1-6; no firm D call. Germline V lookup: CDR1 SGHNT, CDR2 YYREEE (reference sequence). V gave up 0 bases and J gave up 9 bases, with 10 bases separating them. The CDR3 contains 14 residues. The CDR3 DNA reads TGTGCCAGCAGCTTGGTCGGTGCGAGTTCACCCCTCCACTTT. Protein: CASSLVGASSPLHF.